Presented here are 7 T cell receptor beta chains from one specimen sequenced in a study of shared clonotypes between healthy human individuals (TCRdb year 2020). The library relied on the immunoSEQ multiplex PCR assay. The table comes from immuneACCESS by way of TCRdb, which keeps in-frame sequences with V and J called. Part of the clones is missing from these tables; in studies checked, under half for an unresolved V gene and the rest for unknown reasons. The sample contains some 2 million clones, approximately 95% of them found a single time. The ten largest clones represent under 0.15% of the sample. Sequencing was done on a sample of naive CD4+ T cells sorted from blood. The sample's cell subset or site, from its label and the paper: CD45RA+ positively selected. These receptors all stem from a man younger than 35 in good health.

The chain is built from TRBV30 and TRBJ1-5; D might be TRBD1 (5 bases). Germline CDR1 reads GTSNPN; CDR2 reads SVGIG (reference sequence). Trimming cost V 3 bases and J 4 bases, with 13 bases left between them. This CDR3 comprises 14 residues. The CDR3 is CAWSRPGGNQPQHF. The CDR3 DNA sequence: TGTGCCTGGAGCCGTCCGGGGGGTAATCAGCCCCAGCATTTT.

This chain uses TRBV5-5 with TRBJ2-7; D gene unclear. Germline assignment: CDR1 SGHKS and CDR2 YYEKEE (reference sequence). Trimming cost V 4 bases and J 3 bases, with 8 bases left between them. The CDR3 extends over 12 amino acids. In DNA form, the CDR3 reads TGTGCCAGCAGCATCTCTAACTACGAGCAGTACTTC. Encoded protein: CASSISNYEQYF.

The chain employs TRBV11-2 and TRBJ2-7; TRBD1 might be the D (7 bases). The CDR3 is made up of 15 amino acids. Germline loops: CDR1 SGHAT, CDR2 FQNNGV. Trimming stripped 5 bases from V and 4 bases from J, with 18 bases between. The DNA for the CDR3 is TGTGCCAGCAGCCCCAGGGGGGACCCTCTATACGAGCAGTACTTC. Protein sequence: CASSPRGDPLYEQYF.

This chain links TRBV5-1 with TRBJ2-5, with 13 bases that match TRBD2. Losses at the gene ends were 2 bases for V and 4 bases for J; bases not matched to a gene: 8. The CDR3 runs 17 residues. Germline values: CDR1 SGHRS, CDR2 YFSETQ. CDR3: CASSFGLAGAAGETQYF. CDR3 nucleotides: TGCGCCAGCAGCTTTGGACTAGCGGGAGCAGCGGGAGAGACCCAGTACTTC. Together with reference TRBV5-1 and TRBJ2-5, the CDR3 gives the full variable domain: KAGVTQTPRYLIKTRGQQVTLSCSPISGHRSVSWYQQTPGQGLQFLFEYFSETQRNKGNFPGRFSGRQFSNSRSEMNVSTLELGDSALYLCASSFGLAGAAGETQYFGPGTRLLVL.

The chain recombines TRBV15 with TRBJ2-5; 12 bases map to TRBD1. Germline lookup yields CDR1 LNHNV and CDR2 YYDKDF (reference sequence). The CDR3 runs 16 residues. The V gene end was trimmed by 5 bases and the J gene end by 5 bases; junction bases not matched to a gene: 9. The CDR3, as DNA: TGTGCCACCAGCCCCTGGGACAGGGGGCGGCAGGAGACCCAGTACTTC. Translating it yields CATSPWDRGRQETQYF. Combining the CDR3 with reference TRBV15 and TRBJ2-5 gives the whole variable domain DAMVIQNPRYQVTQFGKPVTLSCSQTLNHNVMYWYQQKSSQAPKLLFHYYDKDFNNEADTPDNFQSRRPNTSFCFLDIRSPGLGDTAMYLCATSPWDRGRQETQYFGPGTRLLVL.

A word on this clone: Other DNA sequences in this specimen translate into the identical CDR3. This sequence joins TRBV5-1 and TRBJ2-3, with 7 bases that match TRBD2. CDR1 and CDR2 from the germline V gene are SGHRS and YFSETQ. The J segment lost 0 bases and the V segment lost 0 bases, leaving 4 bases of the junction unmatched. This CDR3 is 16 amino acids long. CDR3 bases: TGCGCCAGCAGCTTGGCGGGACTACCTAGCACAGATACGCAGTATTTT. It specifies CASSLAGLPSTDTQYF.

The V call is TRBV28, the J call TRBJ1-1, with D possibly being TRBD1 (5 bases). V was cut by 5 bases and J by 3 bases, with 19 bases left in between. Germline CDR1 reads MDHEN; CDR2 reads SYDVKM. The CDR3 runs 16 residues. CDR3 region: CASSPPRARSHTEAFF. CDR3 coding DNA: TGTGCCAGCAGTCCCCCCAGGGCCCGAAGCCACACTGAAGCTTTCTTT.